Listed below are T cell receptor beta chains from one sample, sequenced in a study of blood T cell repertoires in COVID-19. Profiling relied on immunoSEQ multiplex PCR, and the TCRdb table lists in-frame clones only, not all of them. The data hold about 140,000 clones, with 85% observed a single time. The sample was PBMCs or T cells enriched from blood (not recorded which). These receptors came from a woman aged 40-49 years who had recovered from COVID-19. Both conserved end residues are part of each CDR3. The D gene is left open where the match is weak. Expanded clones get a size class; other rows say once, few or many, or leave the size out.

d_call: -
v_call: TRBV19
j_call: TRBJ1-5
clone_size: -
cdr3_nt: TGTGCCAGTAGCGCAGGGAATTCGGATCAGCCCCAGCATTTT
cdr3_aa: CASSAGNSDQPQHF

d_call: TRBD2
v_call: TRBV7-6
j_call: TRBJ2-1
clone_size: -
cdr3_nt: TGTGCCAGCAGTTTGAAGCGGGAGCAACGCAATGAGCAGTTCTTC
cdr3_aa: CASSLKREQRNEQFF

d_call: TRBD1
v_call: TRBV9
j_call: TRBJ2-1
clone_size: -
cdr3_nt: TGTGCCAGCAGCGTAGGAGGGGGCCGATCCTACAATGAGCAGTTCTTC
cdr3_aa: CASSVGGGRSYNEQFF

d_call: -
v_call: TRBV28
j_call: TRBJ1-3
clone_size: few
cdr3_nt: TGTGCCAGCAGTTTAAACAGGGAAATTCGAAACACCATATATTTT
cdr3_aa: CASSLNREIRNTIYF

d_call: -
v_call: TRBV2
j_call: TRBJ1-1
clone_size: once
cdr3_nt: TGTGTCCCTGAGGGGGGGGGTAACACTGAAGCTTTCTTT
cdr3_aa: CVPEGGGNTEAFF

d_call: TRBD2
v_call: TRBV6-5
j_call: TRBJ2-3
clone_size: -
cdr3_nt: TGTGCCAGCAGGCGAGCGGGAGGTGCGGATACGCAGTATTTT
cdr3_aa: CASRRAGGADTQYF

d_call: TRBD2
v_call: TRBV7-8
j_call: TRBJ2-1
clone_size: -
cdr3_nt: TGTGCCAGCAGCTTTGGGACTAGCTTCCACAATGAGCAGTTCTTC
cdr3_aa: CASSFGTSFHNEQFF

d_call: -
v_call: TRBV2
j_call: TRBJ1-3
clone_size: -
cdr3_nt: TGTGCCAGCAGTGAGGTCACTTCTGGAAACACCATATATTTT
cdr3_aa: CASSEVTSGNTIYF

d_call: TRBD1
v_call: TRBV6-2/TRBV6-3
j_call: TRBJ1-6
clone_size: -
cdr3_nt: TGTGCCAGCAGTGCGGGACAGGGCTATGCCTATAATTCACCCCTCCACTTT
cdr3_aa: CASSAGQGYAYNSPLHF

d_call: -
v_call: TRBV16
j_call: TRBJ1-2
clone_size: -
cdr3_nt: TGTGCCAGCAGCCAATCGGACTTCCCTAACTATGGCTACACCTTC
cdr3_aa: CASSQSDFPNYGYTF

d_call: -
v_call: TRBV19
j_call: TRBJ1-1
clone_size: -
cdr3_nt: TGTGCCAGTAGTATAGGCGGCGGTCGGCACACTGAAGCTTTCTTT
cdr3_aa: CASSIGGGRHTEAFF

d_call: TRBD1
v_call: TRBV7-9
j_call: TRBJ1-1
clone_size: -
cdr3_nt: TGTGCCAGCACCCTGGGACAGGGAAACACTGAAGCTTTCTTT
cdr3_aa: CASTLGQGNTEAFF

d_call: -
v_call: TRBV14
j_call: TRBJ2-2
clone_size: -
cdr3_nt: TGTGCCAGCAGCCAAACTACTTCCGCGAACACCGGGGAGCTGTTTTTT
cdr3_aa: CASSQTTSANTGELFF

d_call: -
v_call: TRBV2
j_call: TRBJ2-1
clone_size: -
cdr3_nt: TGTGCCAGCAGTGAAGTAGCGGAGCAGTTCTTC
cdr3_aa: CASSEVAEQFF

d_call: -
v_call: TRBV7-8
j_call: TRBJ2-3
clone_size: -
cdr3_nt: TGTGCCAGCAGCTTAGCGGGGGCTAACACAGATACGCAGTATTTT
cdr3_aa: CASSLAGANTDTQYF

d_call: TRBD1
v_call: TRBV7-6
j_call: TRBJ2-7
clone_size: once
cdr3_nt: TGTGCCAGCAGCCTAGGACAGGGGTGGTACGAGCAGTACTTC
cdr3_aa: CASSLGQGWYEQYF

d_call: -
v_call: TRBV19
j_call: TRBJ1-5
clone_size: -
cdr3_nt: TGTGCCAGTAGTCCCCCAAGTCAGAGCAATCAGCCCCAGCATTTT
cdr3_aa: CASSPPSQSNQPQHF

d_call: -
v_call: TRBV7-6
j_call: TRBJ2-1
clone_size: once
cdr3_nt: TGTGCCAGCAGCTTAGACAGAAACAATGAGCAGTTCTTC
cdr3_aa: CASSLDRNNEQFF

d_call: -
v_call: TRBV24-1
j_call: TRBJ2-6
clone_size: -
cdr3_nt: TGTGCCACCAGGGGGAGCTCTGGGGCCAACGTCCTGACTTTC
cdr3_aa: CATRGSSGANVLTF

d_call: TRBD1
v_call: TRBV28
j_call: TRBJ2-7
clone_size: -
cdr3_nt: TGTGCCAGCAGTGCCCCCGGACAGGGGGCGAGTTACGAGCAGTACTTC
cdr3_aa: CASSAPGQGASYEQYF

d_call: -
v_call: TRBV27
j_call: TRBJ2-7
clone_size: -
cdr3_nt: TGTGCCAGCAGTTATGCTGGGACATCGAGCTCCTACGAGCAGTACTTC
cdr3_aa: CASSYAGTSSSYEQYF

d_call: TRBD1
v_call: TRBV5-6
j_call: TRBJ2-7
clone_size: -
cdr3_nt: TGTGCCAGCAGCCCGGGACAGGCCTCCTACGAGCAGTACTTC
cdr3_aa: CASSPGQASYEQYF

d_call: TRBD2
v_call: TRBV6-2/TRBV6-3
j_call: TRBJ2-1
clone_size: -
cdr3_nt: TGTGCCAGCAGTTACCTGCGAGGACTAGTGGAGCCGCCGTTCTTC
cdr3_aa: CASSYLRGLVEPPFF

d_call: TRBD1
v_call: TRBV7-8
j_call: TRBJ1-2
clone_size: -
cdr3_nt: TGTGCCAGTGAGGGGACAGACTATGGCTACACCTTC
cdr3_aa: CASEGTDYGYTF

d_call: -
v_call: TRBV6-5
j_call: TRBJ1-1
clone_size: -
cdr3_nt: TGTGCCAGCCCGAGGGTCCACCATGGGACTGAAGCTTTCTTT
cdr3_aa: CASPRVHHGTEAFF

d_call: TRBD1
v_call: TRBV6-5
j_call: TRBJ2-7
clone_size: -
cdr3_nt: TGTGCCAGCAGTACGGACAGGGGGTACTACGAGCAGTACTTC
cdr3_aa: CASSTDRGYYEQYF

d_call: TRBD1
v_call: TRBV4-1
j_call: TRBJ1-1
clone_size: -
cdr3_nt: TGCGCCAGCAGCCCGGGGACAGCACGTCGTCTGAACACTGAAGCTTTCTTT
cdr3_aa: CASSPGTARRLNTEAFF

d_call: TRBD2
v_call: TRBV18
j_call: TRBJ2-1
clone_size: -
cdr3_nt: TGTGCCAGCTCACTCCCGGGACTAAAGTTCTTC
cdr3_aa: CASSLPGLKFF

d_call: TRBD2
v_call: TRBV11-2
j_call: TRBJ2-2
clone_size: -
cdr3_nt: TGTGCCAGCAGCCCCCTAGCGGGAGGGCGAGGCGGGGAGCTGTTTTTT
cdr3_aa: CASSPLAGGRGGELFF

d_call: -
v_call: TRBV27
j_call: TRBJ1-5
clone_size: -
cdr3_nt: TGTGCCAGCAGTTTATTTGCGGGTCAGCCCCAGCATTTT
cdr3_aa: CASSLFAGQPQHF

d_call: TRBD2
v_call: TRBV14
j_call: TRBJ2-7
clone_size: once
cdr3_nt: TGTGCCAGCAGCCAAGAAGCTAGCGGCCTACCCTACGAGCAGTACTTC
cdr3_aa: CASSQEASGLPYEQYF

d_call: TRBD1
v_call: TRBV4-1
j_call: TRBJ1-1
clone_size: -
cdr3_nt: TGCGCCAGCAGCCAAGTTCCGGGACAGAAGAACACTGAAGCTTTCTTT
cdr3_aa: CASSQVPGQKNTEAFF

d_call: -
v_call: TRBV27
j_call: TRBJ1-5
clone_size: -
cdr3_nt: TGTGCCAGCAGTTTAGACAGGCTTAGCAATCAGCCCCAGCATTTT
cdr3_aa: CASSLDRLSNQPQHF

d_call: TRBD1
v_call: TRBV19
j_call: TRBJ2-5
clone_size: -
cdr3_nt: TGTGCCAGTAGTACCGGGACAGGGGTTTTGCAAGAGACCCAGTACTTC
cdr3_aa: CASSTGTGVLQETQYF

d_call: -
v_call: TRBV11-2
j_call: TRBJ1-1
clone_size: -
cdr3_nt: TGTGCCAGCAGCTTAGCCAGTAACACTGAAGCTTTCTTT
cdr3_aa: CASSLASNTEAFF

d_call: -
v_call: TRBV29-1
j_call: TRBJ1-2
clone_size: few
cdr3_nt: TGCAGCGTTGAACGACAGGACTATGGCTACACCTTC
cdr3_aa: CSVERQDYGYTF

d_call: TRBD1
v_call: TRBV4-1
j_call: TRBJ1-2
clone_size: -
cdr3_nt: TGCGCCAGCAGCCTGGCCCAAGGGGGCTCTGGCTACACCTTC
cdr3_aa: CASSLAQGGSGYTF

d_call: -
v_call: TRBV27
j_call: TRBJ2-5
clone_size: -
cdr3_nt: TGTGCCAGCAGTCTCGCGGGCGGGGTACAGGAGACCCAGTACTTC
cdr3_aa: CASSLAGGVQETQYF

d_call: TRBD2
v_call: TRBV30
j_call: TRBJ2-3
clone_size: -
cdr3_nt: TGTGCCTGGAACGGGGGGAGCACAGATACGCAGTATTTT
cdr3_aa: CAWNGGSTDTQYF

d_call: -
v_call: TRBV19
j_call: TRBJ2-1
clone_size: -
cdr3_nt: TGTGCCAGCAGAACGGGACAAACGGGGTTCTTC
cdr3_aa: CASRTGQTGFF

d_call: -
v_call: TRBV19
j_call: TRBJ1-5
clone_size: -
cdr3_nt: TGTGCCAGTAGTATAGTAGGAGGGGAAAGCAATCAGCCCCAGCATTTT
cdr3_aa: CASSIVGGESNQPQHF

d_call: -
v_call: TRBV7-3
j_call: TRBJ2-7
clone_size: once
cdr3_nt: TGTGCCAGCAGCTTAAGTCTAGCGAACGAGCAGTACTTC
cdr3_aa: CASSLSLANEQYF